This T cell receptor (beta chain) came from a study of OX40 agonist ivuxolimab in advanced cancers. Overall study context: In this trial design, patients received ivuxolimab intravenously at 0.01 to 10 mg/kg every 2 weeks. Partial responses were observed in three patients, of whom one had hepatocellular carcinoma and two had cutaneous melanoma.

It was autoimmune disease history or systemic immunosuppression that excluded patients. The data were produced by immunoSEQ multiplex PCR, yet TCRdb's version contains in-frame clones alone and is incomplete. The repertoire holds around 48,000 clones, with 80% to 90% as singletons. This clone was recorded only once. CDR1 is MGHRA and CDR2 is YSYEKL in the germline V gene. Trimming left V 0 bases short and J 5 bases short, with 13 bases between. This CDR3 has 15 amino acids. The chain combines TRBV4-1 with TRBJ2-5, with a tentative D call TRBD1 (6 bases). This TCR derives from an adult with an advanced solid tumor such as melanoma, head and neck, liver or kidney cancer. The material sequenced was CD4+ or CD8+ T cells sorted from blood, taken in a trial of the OX40 agonist ivuxolimab. The CDR3 DNA is TGCGCCAGCAGCCAAGATGCAGGGGTCGGGGAGACCCAGTACTTC. Translating gives CASSQDAGVGETQYF.